The clone carrying this T cell receptor (beta chain) came up once. Roughly 0.45 to 1 ug RNA was reverse transcribed with random hexamers. Amplification of TCR beta CDR3 spanned 54 Vbeta and 13 Jbeta via immunoSEQ multiplex PCR. One entry per CDR3 protein results from TCRdb running MiXCR on the immunoSEQ multiplex PCR reads. This sample has 150,000 to 200,000 distinct CDR3 sequences, with 93% found just once. Sequencing of TCR beta covered CD8+ and CD4+ T cells obtained from blood. Control patients had untreated stable or active relapsing-remitting multiple sclerosis by revised McDonald criteria. Negative isolation yielded the CD8+ and CD4+ T cells, while FACS enriched the TEMRA cells. Looked up from germline, CDR1 is MNHEY and CDR2 is SVGAGI. Trimming stripped 6 bases from V and 7 bases from J, with 12 bases between. The CDR3 consists of 13 residues. The data derive from a study of CD8 T cells in Susac syndrome.

The chain recombines TRBV6-5 with TRBJ1-4; maybe TRBD1 (6 bases). Sample: CD4+ T cells from PBMCs. The origin of this receptor is a human donor with multiple sclerosis. As DNA, the CDR3 is TGTGCCAGCAGCGGGGAGGGGGGTGAAAAACTGTTTTTT. It translates to CASSGEGGEKLFF.